This T cell receptor beta chain emerged from a study of CD8+CD57+ T cells in acquired aplastic anemia. Regarding the study as a whole: Between patients and controls, CD8+ Simpson's diversity did not vary significantly.

Details on this clonotype: Antigen: not known.

Genomic DNA acted as the template from which TCR beta VDJ combination and CDR3 sequence profiling were carried out. TCRdb passed the reads through MiXCR, listing each CDR3 protein once. This repertoire shows about 35,000 distinct CDR3 sequences, more than 75% found once; its top ten account for roughly 23%. CDR1 and CDR2 (germline): SNHLY, FYNNEI. The CDR3 loop spans 14 amino acids. V was trimmed by 7 bases and J by 0 bases, leaving 13 bases between them. The sample consisted of sorted CD4+, CD8+, or CD8+CD57+ T cells (not recorded which) from PBMCs. This TCR came from a human donor in good health, serving as a control. The rearrangement joins TRBV2 to TRBJ2-7, with a possible D match to TRBD2 (6 bases). CDR3 sequence reads: CASKLGGDSYEQYF. The CDR3 nucleotides read TGTGCCAGCAAGTTAGGAGGGGACTCCTACGAGCAGTACTTC.